This T cell receptor (beta chain) was observed in a study of cytomegalovirus exposure and HLA in healthy donors. Study overall: Earlier, 100 million or so unique TCR beta sequences were recovered from about 170 million T cells by an analysis.

Researchers ran the PCR with 60 Vbeta and 13 Jbeta primers. Here immunoSEQ multiplex PCR was the method, and the copy in TCRdb shows in-frame clones only, minus some. The sample holds fewer than 200,000 clones, 70% to 80% seen once. With 6 bases removed from V and 0 bases from J, the gap between germline ends came to 15 bases. The CDR3 totals 15 residues. Per the germline V gene, CDR1 is MDHEN and CDR2 is SYDVKM. J is TRBJ2-7 and V is TRBV28; D gene uncertain. The sequencing sample was made of PBMCs. The source of this sequence is a female donor in good health and CMV-seronegative. The CDR3 here is CASSVDAASSYEQYF. The CDR3 DNA sequence: TGTGCCAGCAGCGTTGATGCGGCTAGCTCCTACGAGCAGTACTTC.